These 9 T cell receptor beta chains originate from one sample sequenced in a study of shared clonotypes between healthy human individuals. Profiling relied on immunoSEQ multiplex PCR, and the TCRdb table lists in-frame clones only, not all of them. This table holds around 1,900,000 clones, approximately 92% found once. CD45RO-negative cells were positively selected for CCR7, leaving out terminally differentiated effector memory CD45RA+ cells. The source material was naive CD8+ T cells from PBMCs. The source of these receptors is a man aged 18 to 29 in good health. Some clones in this sample may be carry-over from other donors' samples.

V and J are TRBV4-2 and TRBJ1-5, with 9 bases lining up with TRBD1. V shed 4 bases, J shed 6 bases, and the junction held 25 bases outside the gene matches. CDR1 is LGHNA, CDR2 YNFKEQ, per germline. There are 21 residues in the CDR3. The CDR3 DNA is TGTGCCAGCAGCCCTATACTGACCTACGTCCTGGGACAGGGTCGGACTCAGCCCCAGCATTTT. It codes for CASSPILTYVLGQGRTQPQHF.

The gene calls are TRBV9 and TRBJ1-2; TRBD1 is a possible D gene (6 bases). CDR3 length: 15 amino acids. The V gene's germline CDR1 is SGDLS and CDR2 YYNGEE. V shed 0 bases and J shed 0 bases, with 9 bases lying between them. Here the CDR3 reads CASSVGQAPNYGYTF. The DNA of the CDR3 is TGTGCCAGCAGCGTAGGACAGGCGCCTAACTATGGCTACACCTTC. The full variable domain, completed using reference TRBV9 and TRBJ1-2, is DSGVTQTPKHLITATGQRVTLRCSPRSGDLSVYWYQQSLDQGLQFLIQYYNGEERAKGNILERFSAQQFPDLHSELNLSSLELGDSALYFCASSVGQAPNYGYTFGSGTRLTVV.

The rearrangement joins TRBV7-9 to TRBJ2-5, with 10 bases matching TRBD2. There are 17 residues in the CDR3. Germline trimming cut 5 bases from V and 4 bases from J; bases unmatched to any gene: 13. Per the germline V gene, CDR1 is SEHNR and CDR2 is FQNEAQ (reference sequence). The chain's CDR3 is CASSHRLAGGRGETQYF. The CDR3 nucleotides read TGTGCCAGCAGCCATAGATTAGCGGGAGGAAGGGGAGAGACCCAGTACTTC.

About this clone itself: Other DNA sequences in the same sample also yield this CDR3. This chain connects TRBV4-1 to TRBJ1-1; D gene ambiguous. The V gene's germline CDR1 is MGHRA and CDR2 YSYEKL. Trimming removed 4 bases from V and 0 bases from J, with 6 bases in between. The CDR3 runs 13 residues. The CDR3 loop reads CASSPRMNTEAFF. DNA of the CDR3: TGCGCCAGCAGCCCCAGAATGAACACTGAAGCTTTCTTT.

The V call is TRBV6-1, the J call TRBJ2-7; 7 nucleotides align to TRBD1. The CDR3 loop spans 14 amino acids. CDR1 and CDR2 from the germline V gene are MNHNS and SASEGT. J gave up 2 bases and V 2 bases, and 3 bases lay outside the gene matches. CDR3 residues: CASSETGQTYEQYF. For the CDR3, the DNA is TGTGCCAGCAGTGAAACGGGACAGACCTACGAGCAGTACTTC.

V and J are TRBV28 and TRBJ2-7; 10 bases match TRBD1. CDR1 MDHEN and CDR2 SYDVKM come from the germline V gene. The CDR3 consists of 16 residues. Germline trimming cut 4 bases from V and 1 base from J; bases unmatched to any gene: 7. The CDR3, as DNA: TGTGCCAGCAGTTCTAATTGGGACAGGGGATCCTACGAGCAGTACTTC. Protein sequence: CASSSNWDRGSYEQYF.

The table lists this clone with a count of one. The chain carries TRBV9 and TRBJ2-3; 8 bases line up with TRBD2. From germline, CDR1 is SGDLS and CDR2 YYNGEE. The CDR3 is made up of 15 amino acids. Unmatched junction bases numbered 7, after V lost 1 base and J lost 6 bases. CDR3 bases: TGTGCCAGCAGCGTATACACGGGAGGGGAGGATACGCAGTATTTT. This sequence encodes CASSVYTGGEDTQYF.

The V call is TRBV5-1, the J call TRBJ1-4; a possible D gene is TRBD1 (5 bases). V was pared by 0 bases and J by 5 bases, with 11 bases between. From germline, CDR1 is SGHRS and CDR2 YFSETQ. The CDR3 has 15 amino acids. CDR3 bases: TGCGCCAGCAGCTTGGCCGGGGGTTGGAATGAAAAACTGTTTTTT. Its translation is CASSLAGGWNEKLFF. Drawing the rest from reference TRBV5-1 and TRBJ1-4, the complete variable domain is KAGVTQTPRYLIKTRGQQVTLSCSPISGHRSVSWYQQTPGQGLQFLFEYFSETQRNKGNFPGRFSGRQFSNSRSEMNVSTLELGDSALYLCASSLAGGWNEKLFFGSGTQLSVL.

In regard to this clone: Other nucleotide sequences in the sample specify the same CDR3. The J gene is TRBJ2-3, the V gene TRBV2, with unresolved D. This CDR3 spans 11 amino acids. CDR1 is SNHLY, CDR2 FYNNEI, per germline. Trimming left V 4 bases short and J 5 bases short, with 4 bases between. The CDR3 protein is CASSGGDTQYF. The CDR3 nucleotides are TGTGCCAGCAGTGGTGGAGATACGCAGTATTTT.